This T cell receptor (beta chain) was sequenced in a study of T cell responses to AZD1222 COVID-19 vaccine. Study as a whole: Some second doses came at about 4 weeks and others at about 12 weeks; these were pooled.

With 4 bases clipped from V and 5 bases from J, the junction kept 12 bases outside the gene matches. The CDR3 sequence is 18 residues long. Germline V gene lookup returns CDR1 LGHDT and CDR2 YNNKEL (reference sequence). With respect to this clone: Its antigen is unknown.

Only in-frame clones appear in the TCRdb table, and some are missing; sequencing was by immunoSEQ multiplex PCR. The table includes approximately 260,000 clones, approximately 95% detected once. Broader study findings: Donors were chiefly white British, with a greater number of females, and clonal diversity was perhaps underestimated. Unmutated variant regions are reportedly targeted by nearly half of spike-specific TCRs. After the peak T cell response, and only then, were repertoires sampled.

Sequences were derived from peripheral blood, sampled on day 0 of AZD1222 vaccination. The receptor comes from an adult in good health. The rearrangement joins TRBV3-1 (or the pseudogene TRBV3-2) to TRBJ2-7; 15 bases agree with TRBD2. The DNA for the CDR3 is TGTGCCAGCAGCCCCGCCGGGACTAGCGGGGGGCAAGGGAACGAGCAGTACTTC. Amino acids: CASSPAGTSGGQGNEQYF.